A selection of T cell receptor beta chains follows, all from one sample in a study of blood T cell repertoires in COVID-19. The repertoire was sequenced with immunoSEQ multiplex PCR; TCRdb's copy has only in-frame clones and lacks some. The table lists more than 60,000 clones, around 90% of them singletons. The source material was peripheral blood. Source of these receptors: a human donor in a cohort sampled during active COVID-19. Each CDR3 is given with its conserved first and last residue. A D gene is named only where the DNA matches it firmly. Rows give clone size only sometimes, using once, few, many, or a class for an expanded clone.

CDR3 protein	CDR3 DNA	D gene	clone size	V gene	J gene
CASSLVRDTGELFF	TGTGCCAGCAGTTTAGTTCGGGACACCGGGGAGCTGTTTTTT	-	-	TRBV27	TRBJ2-2
CASSLRLAGGFGQFF	TGTGCCAGCAGCTTAAGACTAGCGGGGGGGTTCGGGCAGTTCTTC	TRBD2	-	TRBV11-2	TRBJ2-1
CATSRTGQSNTEAFF	TGTGCCACCAGCAGAACCGGACAGTCGAACACTGAAGCTTTCTTT	-	few	TRBV15	TRBJ1-1
CASSPGLAGGLRETQYF	TGCGCCAGCAGTCCGGGACTAGCGGGGGGGCTTAGGGAGACCCAGTACTTC	TRBD2	-	TRBV10-2	TRBJ2-5
CASSVGVGQTNTEAFF	TGTGCCAGCAGCGTAGGAGTTGGACAGACGAACACTGAAGCTTTCTTT	-	many	TRBV9	TRBJ1-1
CATQGGADNSPLHF	TGTGCCACTCAAGGGGGCGCGGATAATTCACCCCTCCACTTT	TRBD1	-	TRBV10-3	TRBJ1-6
CASSLDSGGNQPQHF	TGCGCCAGCAGCTTGGATTCGGGGGGCAATCAGCCCCAGCATTTT	-	-	TRBV5-1	TRBJ1-5
CASSLSSGFGEDTQYF	TGTGCCAGCAGCTTAAGCTCGGGGTTCGGGGAAGATACGCAGTATTTT	-	-	TRBV7-2	TRBJ2-3
CASSLLPDGSLFYEQYF	TGTGCCAGCAGTCTCCTACCGGATGGGAGCCTATTTTACGAGCAGTACTTC	-	-	TRBV27	TRBJ2-7
CASSPLDRVPHEQYF	TGTGCCAGCAGCCCCCTGGACAGGGTCCCCCACGAGCAGTACTTC	TRBD1	-	TRBV7-2	TRBJ2-7
CASSYSEGSNGYTF	TGTGCCAGCAGTTACTCAGAGGGTTCAAATGGCTACACCTTC	-	-	TRBV6-6	TRBJ1-2
CASRRDSPNSPLHF	TGTGCCAGCAGGAGGGACAGCCCAAATTCACCCCTCCACTTT	TRBD1	-	TRBV6-5	TRBJ1-6
CASSLGGVNEQFF	TGTGCTAGCAGCTTAGGCGGGGTCAATGAGCAGTTCTTC	-	-	TRBV7-7	TRBJ2-1
CASSEQGISNQPQHF	TGTGCCAGCAGTGAACAGGGAATTAGCAATCAGCCCCAGCATTTT	-	once	TRBV6-1	TRBJ1-5
CVSPQGSGADTEAFF	TGTGTCAGCCCTCAGGGGTCTGGTGCGGACACTGAAGCTTTCTTT	-	-	TRBV7-5	TRBJ1-1
CASSPTSGETDTQYF	TGTGCCAGCAGCCCGACTAGCGGCGAGACAGATACGCAGTATTTT	TRBD2	-	TRBV3-1/TRBV3-2	TRBJ2-3
CASSLVFGSSANEQFF	TGTGCCAGCAGCTTGGTTTTCGGGTCGTCCGCCAATGAGCAGTTCTTC	-	-	TRBV5-5	TRBJ2-1
CAISVADTQYF	TGTGCCATCAGTGTCGCAGATACGCAGTATTTT	-	-	TRBV10-3	TRBJ2-3
CAWACVSAGWAFF	TGTGCCTGGGCCTGCGTTTCTGCAGGGTGGGCTTTCTTT	-	-	TRBV30	TRBJ1-1
CASSEPPNTGELFF	TGCGCCAGCAGTGAGCCTCCGAACACCGGGGAGCTGTTTTTT	-	-	TRBV10-1	TRBJ2-2
CASSLGTGNNQPQHF	TGCGCCAGCAGCTTGGGCACAGGGAACAATCAGCCCCAGCATTTT	-	-	TRBV5-1	TRBJ1-5
CASSLGGLDTQYF	TGTGCCAGCAGCTTAGGAGGGTTGGATACGCAGTATTTT	-	-	TRBV7-6	TRBJ2-3
CASSQWLASNEQYF	TGTGCCAGCAGCCAATGGCTAGCGAGCAACGAGCAGTACTTC	-	-	TRBV3-1/TRBV3-2	TRBJ2-7
CASRTQGWNTEAFF	TGTGCCAGTAGAACCCAGGGTTGGAACACTGAAGCTTTCTTT	-	-	TRBV19	TRBJ1-1
CASSTPDRGLYGYTF	TGTGCCAGCAGTACCCCGGACAGGGGGCTCTATGGCTACACCTTC	TRBD1	-	TRBV6-2/TRBV6-3	TRBJ1-2
CASRRGALYEQYF	TGTGCCAGCAGACGTGGGGCGCTCTACGAGCAGTACTTC	-	-	TRBV27	TRBJ2-7
CASTETGALYGYTF	TGTGCCAGTACCGAGACAGGGGCCCTCTATGGCTACACCTTC	TRBD1	-	TRBV19	TRBJ1-2
CASRSGQGRYEQYF	TGTGCCAGCAGGTCGGGACAGGGTAGGTACGAGCAGTACTTC	TRBD1	-	TRBV6-6	TRBJ2-7
CASSRTLVETQYF	TGTGCCAGCAGCCGAACCTTAGTAGAGACCCAGTACTTC	-	-	TRBV3-1/TRBV3-2	TRBJ2-5
CATSRDGVHGTGNYGYTF	TGTGCCACCAGCAGAGATGGTGTACACGGGACAGGTAACTATGGCTACACCTTC	TRBD1	once	TRBV15	TRBJ1-2
CASSLIAGTDTQYF	TGCGCCAGCAGCTTGATAGCGGGGACAGATACGCAGTATTTT	TRBD2	-	TRBV5-1	TRBJ2-3
CAWRGLADNTDTQYF	TGTGCCTGGAGAGGACTAGCGGATAACACAGATACGCAGTATTTT	TRBD2	-	TRBV30	TRBJ2-3
CASSPRAASQGETQYF	TGTGCCAGCAGTCCACGGGCCGCCAGCCAGGGGGAGACCCAGTACTTC	-	-	TRBV6-2/TRBV6-3	TRBJ2-5
CASSLNREKLFF	TGTGCCAGCAGCTTAAACAGAGAAAAACTGTTTTTT	-	-	TRBV11-2	TRBJ1-4
CASITGGAGRDGYTF	TGTGCCAGCATCACAGGGGGCGCGGGCCGGGATGGCTACACCTTC	TRBD1	-	TRBV28	TRBJ1-2
CASSPNSVSSYGYTF	TGTGCCAGCTCACCTAATTCAGTTTCTTCTTATGGCTACACCTTC	-	few	TRBV18	TRBJ1-2
CASSPLAGRGTDTQYF	TGTGCCAGCAGCCCGCTTGCTGGGAGGGGCACAGATACGCAGTATTTT	TRBD2	-	TRBV3-1/TRBV3-2	TRBJ2-3
CSASGAGNTIYF	TGCAGCGCATCAGGGGCCGGAAACACCATATATTTT	-	-	TRBV29-1	TRBJ1-3
CASSLTSSYEQYF	TGTGCCAGCAGCCTGACTAGCTCCTACGAGCAGTACTTC	-	-	TRBV7-9	TRBJ2-7
CASNRVEGSAQHF	TGTGCCAGCAATCGAGTGGAGGGCTCGGCCCAGCATTTT	-	-	TRBV2	TRBJ1-5